This T cell receptor beta chain was identified during a study of blood T cell repertoires in COVID-19. About the study: Material from acute and convalescent COVID-19 was sourced from the United States, Italy and Spain. T cells, B-cell-depleted T cells, or PBMCs provided the cDNA or gDNA that served as material.

The CDR3 has 10 amino acids. Germline lookup yields CDR1 MDHEN and CDR2 SYDVKM. V dropped 5 bases and J dropped 15 bases, with 11 bases sitting between them. The data were produced by immunoSEQ multiplex PCR, yet TCRdb's version contains in-frame clones alone and is incomplete. The sample consists of 200,000 to 250,000 clones, less than 90% of them appearing once. The sequencing sample was made of peripheral blood. The chain has TRBV28 and TRBJ1-5; D is perhaps TRBD1 (5 bases). The sequence was obtained from a man aged 35 to 55 with active or convalescent COVID-19. The CDR3 here is CASSGRDRHF. For the CDR3, the DNA is TGTGCCAGCAGTGGGAGGGACCGGCATTTT.